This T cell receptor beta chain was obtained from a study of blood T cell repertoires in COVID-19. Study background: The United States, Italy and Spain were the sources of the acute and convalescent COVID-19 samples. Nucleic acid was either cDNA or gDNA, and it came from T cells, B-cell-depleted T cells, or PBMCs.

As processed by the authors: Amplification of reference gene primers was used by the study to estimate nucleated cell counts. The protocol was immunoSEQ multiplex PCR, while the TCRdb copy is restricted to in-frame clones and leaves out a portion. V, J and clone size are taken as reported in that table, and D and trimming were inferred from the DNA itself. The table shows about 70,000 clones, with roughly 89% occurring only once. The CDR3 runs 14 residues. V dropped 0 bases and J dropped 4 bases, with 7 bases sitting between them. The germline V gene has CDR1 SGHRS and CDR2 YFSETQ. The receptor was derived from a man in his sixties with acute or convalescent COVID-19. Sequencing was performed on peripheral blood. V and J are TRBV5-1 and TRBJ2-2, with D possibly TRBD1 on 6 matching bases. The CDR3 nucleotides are TGCGCCAGCAGCTTGGAACAGGGCACCGGGGAGCTGTTTTTT. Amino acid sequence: CASSLEQGTGELFF.